These 26 T cell receptor beta chains were all obtained from the same sample, sequenced in a study of post-analysis software for immune sequencing data. Their antigens remain unidentified. Sequencing libraries made from TCR beta cDNA carried unique molecular identifiers. TCRdb itself ran the PCR reads through MiXCR, one entry per CDR3 protein. The sample lists hundreds of thousands of distinct CDR3 sequences; roughly three fifths were seen once. General observations from the study: There were five TRBV segments more frequent in patients than controls, and TRBV5-6, TRBV5-1 and TRBV20-1 were among them.

Specimen: blood. Receptor source: a girl aged 2 to 9 with multiple sclerosis.

This chain's CDR3 is CASSLRGQGIHEQFF. The CDR3 nucleotides are TGTGCCAGCAGTTTAAGGGGACAGGGAATCCATGAGCAGTTCTTC. V gene TRBV12-3 or TRBV12-4 combines with J gene TRBJ2-1; 9 bases are shared with TRBD1. Trimming at V came to 2 bases and at J to 8 bases, leaving 7 bases not matched to a gene. This CDR3 is 15 amino acids long.

This clonotype came up a few times. This chain links TRBV5-1 with TRBJ2-1; 10 nucleotides line up with TRBD2. The trim removed 3 bases at V and 2 bases at J, leaving 11 bases unmatched. Germline CDR1 SGHRS, CDR2 YFSETQ. This CDR3 is 18 amino acids long. Here the CDR3 reads CASSSEPPGTSAYNEQFF. The CDR3 bases are TGCGCCAGCAGCTCGGAACCGCCCGGGACTAGCGCCTACAATGAGCAGTTCTTC. Full variable domain (remainder filled in from reference TRBV5-1 and TRBJ2-1): KAGVTQTPRYLIKTRGQQVTLSCSPISGHRSVSWYQQTPGQGLQFLFEYFSETQRNKGNFPGRFSGRQFSNSRSEMNVSTLELGDSALYLCASSSEPPGTSAYNEQFFGPGTRLTVL.

The chain carries TRBV12-3 or TRBV12-4 and TRBJ2-2; possibly TRBD1 or TRBD2 for D (6 bases each). Trimming removed 2 bases from V and 4 bases from J, with 11 bases in between. The CDR3 consists of 15 residues. As DNA, the CDR3 is TGTGCCAGCAGTTTACGGGGGCTACGCACCGGGGAGCTGTTTTTT. Protein product: CASSLRGLRTGELFF.

The V gene is TRBV20-1, the J gene TRBJ2-3; D may be TRBD1 (5 bases). Per the germline V gene, CDR1 is DFQATT and CDR2 is SNEGSKA (reference sequence). There are 11 residues in the CDR3. Trimming stripped 0 bases from V and 9 bases from J, with 7 bases between. CDR3 residues: CSARDGQTQYF. The CDR3 DNA sequence: TGCAGTGCTAGAGATGGACAAACGCAGTATTTT.

The chain links TRBV3-1 to TRBJ2-3; D remains unclear. The CDR3 totals 12 residues. Germline assignment: CDR1 LGHDT and CDR2 YNNKEL (reference sequence). V was cut by 8 bases and J by 1 base, with 7 bases left in between. The DNA for the CDR3 is TGTGCCAGCTACGGAGGCACAGATACGCAGTATTTT. This codes for CASYGGTDTQYF.

There are a few counts of this clonotype. V usage is TRBV7-2 and J usage is TRBJ2-3, with 9 bases lining up with TRBD2. This CDR3 comprises 16 residues. Germline lookup yields CDR1 SGHTA and CDR2 FQGNSA. Trimming cost V 0 bases and J 6 bases; bases outside gene matches: 7. Here the CDR3 DNA reads TGTGCCAGCAGCTTAGCCGGCGGGGGGGAGTCGGATACGCAGTATTTT. Translating gives CASSLAGGGESDTQYF.

The chain couples TRBV12-3 or TRBV12-4 to TRBJ2-6, with TRBD2 matching 9 bases. The CDR3 contains 18 residues. V was pared by 2 bases and J by 0 bases, with 5 bases of the junction left unmatched. The DNA of the CDR3 is TGTGCCAGCAGTTTATCATTAGCGGGGGCCTCTGGGGCCAACGTCCTGACTTTC. As protein: CASSLSLAGASGANVLTF.

This rearrangement joins TRBV20-1 to TRBJ1-5; 8 nucleotides agree with TRBD1. CDR3 length equals 14 residues. The junction had 4 bases not matched to a gene; V was cut back by 2 bases and J by 4 bases. The V gene's germline CDR1 is DFQATT and CDR2 SNEGSKA (reference sequence). CDR3 in DNA: TGCAGTGCTAGACGGACAGGGCGTAATCAGCCCCAGCATTTT. Protein sequence: CSARRTGRNQPQHF.

The chain joins TRBV6-5 to TRBJ2-3; D is perhaps TRBD2 (5 bases). V lost 7 bases to trimming and J lost 3 bases, with 17 bases between them. The CDR3 is 15 amino acids. The germline V gene encodes CDR1 MNHEY and CDR2 SVGAGI. The CDR3 DNA is TGTGCCAGCAAAGGAGTGGGAGCTGGGACAGATACGCAGTATTTT. Translating gives CASKGVGAGTDTQYF.

CDR3 sequence reads: CAAGGDTDTQYF. Here the CDR3 DNA reads TGTGCCGCCGGGGGGGACACAGATACGCAGTATTTT. The chain recombines TRBV10-3 with TRBJ2-3, with 8 bases aligning to TRBD2. This CDR3 has 12 amino acids. Germline V gives CDR1 ENHRY, CDR2 SYGVKD. The junction had 3 bases not matched to a gene; V was cut back by 11 bases and J by 2 bases.

V is TRBV6-6 and J is TRBJ2-3; D possibly corresponds to TRBD1 (5 bases). Germline CDR1 and CDR2: MNHNY and SVGAGI (reference sequence). This CDR3 region has 12 residues. Trimming pared 7 bases from V and 6 bases from J, leaving 11 bases between. The CDR3 nucleotides are TGTGCCAGCAATAGGGGTGATGATACGCAGTATTTT. This codes for CASNRGDDTQYF.

CDR3 DNA sequence: TGTGCCAGCAGCTTAATAGGTACAGGTCTTAGCACAGATACGCAGTATTTT. This gives the protein CASSLIGTGLSTDTQYF. The rearrangement links TRBV7-3 to TRBJ2-3; D perhaps matches TRBD1 (5 bases). The germline V and J ends were trimmed by 1 base and 0 bases, with 14 bases remaining between them. The germline V gene encodes CDR1 SGHTA and CDR2 FQGTGA. The CDR3 covers 17 residues. Supplemented by reference TRBV7-3 and TRBJ2-3, the full variable domain reads GAGVSQTPSNKVTEKGKYVELRCDPISGHTALYWYRQSLGQGPEFLIYFQGTGAADDSGLPNDRFFAVRPEGSVSTLKIQRTERGDSAVYLCASSLIGTGLSTDTQYFGPGTRLTVL.

The chain joins TRBV7-9 to TRBJ2-7, with 10 bases matching TRBD2. The J call may not be correct, given that the DNA end is closer to TRBJ2-5. CDR3 size: 15 residues. CDR1 SEHNR and CDR2 FQNEAQ come from the germline V gene (reference sequence). The CDR3 DNA reads as TGTGCCAGCAACTCTGGGCTAGCGGGAGACGTGACCCAGTACTTC. Translating it yields CASNSGLAGDVTQYF.

The chain couples TRBV20-1 to TRBJ2-1; 10 nucleotides align to TRBD2. The CDR3 runs 16 residues. The germline CDR1 and CDR2 sequences are DFQATT and SNEGSKA (reference sequence). Germline trimming cut 0 bases from V and 12 bases from J; bases unmatched to any gene: 14. The CDR3 nucleotides read TGCAGTGCTAGAGATAAGCGGGAGGGCCTACAGGCTGTGCAGTTCTTC. This translates into CSARDKREGLQAVQFF.

The table lists this clonotype with a few counts. The chain combines TRBV29-1 with TRBJ2-5; tentative D call: TRBD2 (5 bases). The CDR3 runs 15 residues. Germline V gives CDR1 SQVTM, CDR2 ANQGSEA. V shed 5 bases and J shed 2 bases, with 18 bases lying between them. The DNA of the CDR3 is TGCAGCGTTTGGAAGAGGGAGACGGAGCAAGAGACCCAGTACTTC. Translated: CSVWKRETEQETQYF.

The V gene is TRBV20-1, the J gene TRBJ2-1; 7 bases agree with TRBD1. The germline V gene has CDR1 DFQATT and CDR2 SNEGSKA (reference sequence). Germline trimming cut 1 base from V and 3 bases from J; bases unmatched to any gene: 3. This CDR3 has 14 amino acids. The CDR3 sequence: CSARAGTVYNEQFF. Written as DNA, the CDR3 is TGCAGTGCTAGAGCTGGGACAGTCTACAATGAGCAGTTCTTC.

This clonotype was seen more than once but under ten times. V and J are TRBV5-1 and TRBJ1-1; the D is unclear. The CDR3 sequence is 11 residues long. Germline V gene sequence: CDR1 SGHRS, CDR2 YFSETQ. The V end lost 2 bases, the J end lost 11 bases, and 10 bases lay between the germline ends. This CDR3 is CASSLEGTAFF. The CDR3 DNA reads as TGCGCCAGCAGCTTAGAGGGTACGGCTTTCTTT.

This clonotype turned up a few times. The chain joins TRBV6-5 to TRBJ1-6; TRBD1 might be the D (6 bases). CDR3 length: 17 amino acids. Trimming took off 2 bases at V and 0 bases at J, with 11 bases between the two ends. Germline lookup yields CDR1 MNHEY and CDR2 SVGAGI. CDR3: CASSYTGLSSYNSPLHF. The CDR3 nucleotides read TGTGCCAGCAGTTACACAGGGCTGAGCTCCTATAATTCACCCCTCCACTTT.

The chain combines TRBV3-1 with TRBJ2-1; tentative D call: TRBD1 (5 bases). Germline V gene data show CDR1 as LGHDT and CDR2 as YNNKEL (reference sequence). Trimming removed 0 bases from V and 6 bases from J, with 9 bases in between. The CDR3 runs 14 residues. CDR3 sequence: CASSQEGRVNEQFF. The CDR3 DNA reads TGTGCCAGCAGCCAAGAGGGCAGGGTCAATGAGCAGTTCTTC.

The chain recombines TRBV20-1 with TRBJ2-5; 7 bases line up with TRBD2. This CDR3 is built from 12 residues. Germline CDR1 DFQATT, CDR2 SNEGSKA (reference sequence). V gave up 4 bases and J gave up 4 bases; unmatched junction bases: 3. CDR3 sequence (DNA): TGCAGTGCTACGGGGGGAGGAGAGACCCAGTACTTC. Residues: CSATGGGETQYF.

The chain recombines TRBV20-1 with TRBJ2-1; 10 bases align to TRBD2. Germline V gene lookup returns CDR1 DFQATT and CDR2 SNEGSKA (reference sequence). CDR3 length equals 13 residues. V shed 3 bases, J shed 13 bases, and the junction held 9 bases outside the gene matches. The CDR3 nucleotides are TGCAGTGCTAGTTCAGCGGGAGGGACTTATCAGTTCTTC. It yields the protein CSASSAGGTYQFF.

The chain employs TRBV29-1 and TRBJ2-7; D is undetermined. The V gene lost 6 bases and the J gene lost 3 bases, with 15 bases spanning the gap. The CDR3 consists of 13 residues. Per germline, CDR1 SQVTM and CDR2 ANQGSEA. CDR3 coding DNA: TGCAGCGTCGCAGGTTCTTCTCGCTACGAGCAGTACTTC. Its translation is CSVAGSSRYEQYF.

The chain joins TRBV14 to TRBJ2-1; TRBD2 aligns across 7 bases. This CDR3 region has 15 residues. Losses at the gene ends were 5 bases for V and 8 bases for J; bases not matched to a gene: 12. Germline CDR1 and CDR2: SGHDN and FVKESK. This chain's CDR3 is CASSGRVAGQDEQFF. The CDR3 nucleotides read TGTGCCAGCAGCGGGAGGGTAGCTGGCCAGGATGAGCAGTTCTTC.

The CDR3: CASSGWTGGGETEAFF. As DNA, the CDR3 is TGTGCCAGCAGCGGCTGGACAGGGGGCGGAGAGACTGAAGCTTTCTTT. The chain has TRBV9 and TRBJ1-1; 11 bases match TRBD1. This CDR3 spans 16 amino acids. Trimming cost V 3 bases and J 5 bases; bases outside gene matches: 9. The V gene's germline CDR1 is SGDLS and CDR2 YYNGEE.

This sequence joins TRBV20-1 and TRBJ2-4, with TRBD2 matching over 7 bases. The CDR3 spans 16 residues. Germline lookup yields CDR1 DFQATT and CDR2 SNEGSKA (reference sequence). V was clipped by 1 base and J by 6 bases; unmatched bases: 12. In DNA form, the CDR3 reads TGCAGTGCTAGAGGCTTAACGAGCGGGACCAGAAACATTCAGTACTTC. This codes for CSARGLTSGTRNIQYF.

The rearrangement uses TRBV5-1 and TRBJ2-1; tentative D call: TRBD2 (6 bases). Trimming took 0 bases from V and 5 from J, leaving 18 bases between them. This CDR3 comprises 17 residues. Looked up from germline, CDR1 is SGHRS and CDR2 is YFSETQ. Written as DNA, the CDR3 is TGCGCCAGCAGCTTGGGCCTGGGGGAACTAGCCAACAATGAGCAGTTCTTC. It specifies CASSLGLGELANNEQFF.